The 31 T cell receptor beta chains below all came from one sample that was sequenced in a study of shared clonotypes between healthy human individuals. Some clones are missing from TCRdb's copy, which holds only in-frame ones; the method was immunoSEQ multiplex PCR. The data show 2 million to 2.5 million clones, 93% seen once. The sequencing input was naive CD4+ T cells from PBMCs. Subset: CD45RA+ positively selected. These TCRs come from a man younger than 30 in good health. Some clones in this sample may be carry-over from other donors' samples.

This clone has just one count. The V and J genes are TRBV6-1 and TRBJ1-2; the D is unclear. The V gene lost 6 bases and the J gene lost 8 bases, with 16 bases spanning the gap. The CDR3 is 13 amino acids. Germline CDR1 MNHNS, CDR2 SASEGT. The CDR3 loop is CASRDRGLLGYTF. Written as DNA, the CDR3 is TGTGCCAGCAGGGACCGCGGACTATTAGGCTACACCTTC.

The V gene is TRBV2, the J gene TRBJ2-7; D is unclear. Germline CDR1 and CDR2: SNHLY and FYNNEI. CDR3 length: 13 amino acids. Trimming stripped 5 bases from V and 0 bases from J, with 8 bases between. This chain's CDR3 is CASSPDGSYEQYF. DNA for the CDR3: TGTGCCAGCAGTCCAGACGGCTCCTACGAGCAGTACTTC.

This chain uses TRBV28 with TRBJ1-5; D gene ambiguous. V was shortened by 5 bases and J by 3 bases, with 14 bases between the two germline ends. The germline CDR1 and CDR2 sequences are MDHEN and SYDVKM. This CDR3 has 15 amino acids. The CDR3 protein is CASSRWDINNQPQHF. CDR3 nucleotide sequence: TGTGCCAGCAGTCGATGGGATATTAACAATCAGCCCCAGCATTTT.

CDR3 nucleotide sequence: TGCGCCAGCAGCTTGGTGGGGACTTCAACCGGGGAGCTGTTTTTT. Translation gives CASSLVGTSTGELFF. The chain carries TRBV5-1 and TRBJ2-2, with D tentatively TRBD2 (6 bases). Germline CDR1 reads SGHRS; CDR2 reads YFSETQ. V lost 0 bases and J 5 bases, leaving 11 bases between the germline ends. This CDR3 has 15 amino acids.

This chain connects TRBV5-4 to TRBJ2-3; no firm D call. The CDR3 totals 13 residues. Trimming took off 5 bases at V and 0 bases at J, with 7 bases between the two ends. Germline loops: CDR1 SGHNT, CDR2 YYREEE (reference sequence). CDR3 nucleotides: TGTGCCAGCAGTTCTTTTAGCACAGATACGCAGTATTTT. This encodes CASSSFSTDTQYF.

This clone was recorded only once. The rearrangement links TRBV18 to TRBJ1-5; D unclear. The CDR3 has 14 residues. The V end lost 6 bases, the J end lost 2 bases, and 11 bases lay between the germline ends. Germline V gene data show CDR1 as KGHSH and CDR2 as LQKENI. The CDR3 sequence: CASSRVGGNQPQHF. The CDR3 DNA sequence: TGTGCCAGCTCCCGTGTTGGGGGCAATCAGCCCCAGCATTTT. Full variable domain (missing parts from reference TRBV18 and TRBJ1-5): NAGVMQNPRHLVRRRGQEARLRCSPMKGHSHVYWYRQLPEEGLKFMVYLQKENIIDESGMPKERFSAEFPKEGPSILRIQQVVRGDSAAYFCASSRVGGNQPQHFGDGTRLSIL.

The rearrangement links TRBV9 to TRBJ1-2; 8 nucleotides line up with TRBD1. CDR1 and CDR2 (germline): SGDLS, YYNGEE. The CDR3 length is 15 residues. J gave up 1 base and V 4 bases, and 6 bases lay outside the gene matches. In DNA, the CDR3 is TGTGCCAGCAGCCGGGCACAGGGGGATAACTATGGCTACACCTTC. This translates into CASSRAQGDNYGYTF. Full variable domain (missing parts from reference TRBV9 and TRBJ1-2): DSGVTQTPKHLITATGQRVTLRCSPRSGDLSVYWYQQSLDQGLQFLIQYYNGEERAKGNILERFSAQQFPDLHSELNLSSLELGDSALYFCASSRAQGDNYGYTFGSGTRLTVV.

The sample holds one count of this clone. The V gene is TRBV11-3, the J gene TRBJ2-1; D not certain. Trimming took 1 base from V and 7 from J, leaving 11 bases between them. Per germline, CDR1 SGHNT and CDR2 YENEEA. The CDR3 is 14 amino acids. CDR3 residues: CASSLGGPGNEQFF. As DNA, the CDR3 is TGTGCCAGCAGCTTAGGCGGCCCTGGGAATGAGCAGTTCTTC.

The chain couples TRBV7-9 to TRBJ1-4; 8 bases fit TRBD1. This CDR3 is built from 16 residues. Germline CDR1 and CDR2: SEHNR and FQNEAQ (reference sequence). After removal of 4 bases from V and 6 bases from J, the junction contained 10 bases not matched to a gene. Here the CDR3 DNA reads TGTGCCAGCAGCTCCAATCCGGGACAGGTAGATGAAAAACTGTTTTTT. Its translation: CASSSNPGQVDEKLFF.

V is TRBV7-8 and J is TRBJ1-1; D remains unclear. Germline V gives CDR1 SGHVS, CDR2 FQNEAQ. V was clipped by 4 bases and J by 2 bases, with 14 bases between them. CDR3 length: 15 residues. The CDR3 sequence is CASSYVLPGNTEAFF. The CDR3 region has the DNA TGTGCCAGCAGCTACGTCCTCCCAGGAAACACTGAAGCTTTCTTT.

The CDR3 DNA sequence: TGTGCCAGCAGACTAGCGGTCGACACCGGGGAGCTGTTTTTT. Translated, it gives CASRLAVDTGELFF. The chain has TRBV6-1 and TRBJ2-2, with 8 bases lining up with TRBD2. The CDR3 is 14 residues long. Germline-derived CDR1 and CDR2 are MNHNS and SASEGT. V lost 6 bases to trimming and J lost 3 bases; unmatched junction nucleotides: 3.

This chain connects TRBV11-1 to TRBJ2-1; unclear D gene. With 4 bases removed from V and 6 bases from J, the gap between germline ends came to 19 bases. This CDR3 comprises 16 residues. The germline V gene has CDR1 SGHAT and CDR2 FQDESV (reference sequence). The CDR3 is CASSYAEPTSVNEQFF. The CDR3 nucleotides are TGTGCCAGCAGCTATGCCGAACCCACATCCGTCAATGAGCAGTTCTTC.

V is TRBV9 and J is TRBJ2-5; possibly TRBD2 for D (5 bases). V lost 5 bases and J lost 4, with 9 bases in between. The germline V gene encodes CDR1 SGDLS and CDR2 YYNGEE. CDR3 length equals 12 residues. CDR3 region: CASRGSGETQYF. The CDR3 DNA follows: TGTGCCAGCAGGGGGAGCGGAGAGACCCAGTACTTC.

The V and J genes are TRBV29-1 and TRBJ1-1; D gene ambiguous. This CDR3 is 12 amino acids long. Per the germline V gene, CDR1 is SQVTM and CDR2 is ANQGSEA. V lost 8 bases, J lost 4 bases, and 14 bases lay in between. The CDR3 reads CSIHGLGTEAFF. The CDR3 DNA is TGCAGCATTCATGGGTTGGGCACTGAAGCTTTCTTT.

On this clone itself: The sample contains more than one DNA sequence encoding this CDR3. The chain employs TRBV18 and TRBJ1-5; no clear D. The length of the CDR3 is 15 residues. Trimming took off 1 base at V and 3 bases at J, with 10 bases between the two ends. Germline CDR1 KGHSH, CDR2 LQKENI. The CDR3 spells CASSPQGTDNQPQHF. The CDR3 region has the DNA TGTGCCAGCTCACCACAGGGAACTGACAATCAGCCCCAGCATTTT.

This rearrangement joins TRBV9 to TRBJ1-3; maybe TRBD1 (5 bases). The CDR3 covers 16 residues. Trimming shortened V by 2 bases and J by 1 base, and 13 bases separated the two germline ends. Germline V gene sequence: CDR1 SGDLS, CDR2 YYNGEE. CDR3 nucleotides: TGTGCCAGCAGCGTTTTTCAACAGGCGTCTGGAAACACCATATATTTT. Encoded protein: CASSVFQQASGNTIYF.

The chain joins TRBV18 to TRBJ1-3; a possible D gene is TRBD1 (5 bases). CDR3 length equals 15 residues. V lost 2 bases and J lost 3, with 11 bases in between. Germline V gene lookup returns CDR1 KGHSH and CDR2 LQKENI. CDR3 amino acids: CASSPEGRSGNTIYF. The CDR3 DNA sequence: TGTGCCAGCTCACCAGAGGGGAGGAGTGGAAACACCATATATTTT.

The chain recombines TRBV28 with TRBJ1-2; D is possibly TRBD1 (5 bases). Trimming took off 4 bases at V and 5 bases at J, with 17 bases between the two ends. Per the germline V gene, CDR1 is MDHEN and CDR2 is SYDVKM. The length of the CDR3 is 15 residues. The CDR3 sequence: CASSSYLGGVYGYTF. In nucleotides, the CDR3 is TGTGCCAGCAGTTCCTACCTCGGGGGGGTATATGGCTACACCTTC.

The genes are TRBV7-8 and TRBJ2-2; possibly TRBD1 or TRBD2 for D (5 bases each). Per the germline V gene, CDR1 is SGHVS and CDR2 is FQNEAQ. V was cut by 5 bases and J by 6 bases, with 13 bases left in between. The CDR3 loop spans 14 amino acids. The CDR3 sequence: CASSPGRRAGELFF. CDR3 nucleotides: TGTGCCAGCAGCCCGGGACGTAGGGCCGGGGAGCTGTTTTTT.

This chain uses TRBV6-1 with TRBJ1-1; D not resolved. Germline-derived CDR1 and CDR2 are MNHNS and SASEGT. This CDR3 has 14 residues. V was shortened by 1 base and J by 0 bases, with 6 bases between the two germline ends. The CDR3 loop is CASSEEFMNTEAFF. CDR3 DNA sequence: TGTGCCAGCAGTGAAGAGTTTATGAACACTGAAGCTTTCTTT.

The V and J genes are TRBV2 and TRBJ2-3; D ambiguous. The CDR3 has 16 residues. Germline V CDR1 and CDR2: SNHLY, FYNNEI. V was cut by 4 bases and J by 4 bases, with 18 bases left in between. Written as DNA, the CDR3 is TGTGCCAGCAGTGTCCTAGGATCGGGTTTGTCAGATACGCAGTATTTT. Translation: CASSVLGSGLSDTQYF.

V is TRBV11-2 and J is TRBJ2-5; D not certain. The J call is in doubt because the DNA end fits TRBJ2-7 better. The CDR3 extends over 15 amino acids. Germline CDR1 and CDR2: SGHAT and FQNNGV. The CDR3 nucleotides read TGTGCCAGCAGCTTAGATCGCAGTTGCTCCTACGAGCAGTACTTC. Amino acid sequence: CASSLDRSCSYEQYF.

The genes are TRBV7-3 and TRBJ2-3; D is uncertain. Trimming removed 5 bases at V and 2 bases at J, with 11 bases between. CDR1 and CDR2 from the germline V gene are SGHTA and FQGTGA. The CDR3 covers 14 residues. The CDR3 spells CASSPWTVTDTQYF. Here the CDR3 DNA reads TGTGCCAGCAGCCCGTGGACGGTCACAGATACGCAGTATTTT.

J is TRBJ1-1 and V is TRBV2, with a weak D call TRBD1 (6 bases). This CDR3 is 14 amino acids long. Germline assignment: CDR1 SNHLY and CDR2 FYNNEI. Between the trimmed V and J ends, which lost 2 bases and 5 bases, there was a span of 12 bases. The CDR3 loop reads CASSERGVGTEAFF. The CDR3 DNA is TGTGCCAGCAGTGAAAGGGGGGTGGGGACTGAAGCTTTCTTT.

The chain joins TRBV30 to TRBJ1-1, with 9 bases matching TRBD1. Unmatched junction bases numbered 4, after V lost 2 bases and J lost 6 bases. Per germline, CDR1 GTSNPN and CDR2 SVGIG (reference sequence). CDR3 length equals 13 residues. CDR3 in amino acids: CAWSWDREAEAFF. The CDR3 DNA is TGTGCCTGGAGTTGGGACAGGGAAGCTGAAGCTTTCTTT.

This chain connects TRBV6-1 to TRBJ1-2, with 7 positions matching TRBD1. J gave up 4 bases and V 5 bases, and 4 bases lay outside the gene matches. Germline values: CDR1 MNHNS, CDR2 SASEGT. The CDR3 contains 13 residues. The CDR3 sequence is CASSPRDSYGYTF. Written as DNA, the CDR3 is TGTGCCAGCAGTCCCCGGGACAGCTATGGCTACACCTTC.

This clone was detected only once. The chain recombines TRBV28 with TRBJ1-1; 8 bases line up with TRBD1. The CDR3 consists of 15 residues. Germline V gene sequence: CDR1 MDHEN, CDR2 SYDVKM. With V trimmed by 4 bases and J by 8 bases, 12 bases remained unmatched. CDR3 amino acids: CASSSRQGTPREAFF. CDR3 nucleotides: TGTGCCAGCAGTTCCCGACAGGGGACCCCTCGGGAAGCTTTCTTT.

This clone was seen only a few times. This chain joins TRBV30 and TRBJ1-1; D call uncertain. The CDR3 sequence is 13 residues long. V lost 3 bases to trimming and J lost 4 bases, with 12 bases between them. From germline, CDR1 is GTSNPN and CDR2 SVGIG (reference sequence). CDR3 in amino acids: CAWRYEGSTEAFF. The CDR3 DNA follows: TGTGCCTGGAGGTATGAAGGGAGCACTGAAGCTTTCTTT.

The chain joins TRBV6-6 to TRBJ1-1; D uncertain. This CDR3 spans 8 amino acids. Germline-derived CDR1 and CDR2 are MNHNY and SVGAGI (reference sequence). V lost 7 bases, J lost 14 bases, and 8 bases lay in between. The CDR3 loop reads CASKPNFF. As DNA, the CDR3 is TGTGCCAGCAAGCCTAACTTCTTT.

The chain recombines TRBV13 with TRBJ1-3; 8 bases are a match to TRBD1. The ends lost 5 bases at V and 8 bases at J; junction bases unmatched: 11. The CDR3 is 15 residues long. Per the germline V gene, CDR1 is PRHDT and CDR2 is FYEKMQ (reference sequence). CDR3 sequence: CASSPRDRSRDTIYF. The CDR3 DNA reads TGTGCCAGCAGCCCTCGGGACAGGAGTAGGGACACCATATATTTT.

This clone was observed a single time. This chain uses TRBV5-6 with TRBJ2-4; 9 nucleotides match TRBD2. This CDR3 has 15 amino acids. J gave up 4 bases and V 2 bases, and 4 bases lay outside the gene matches. Germline V lookup: CDR1 SGHDT, CDR2 YYEEEE. The CDR3: CASSFSGGFKNIQYF. DNA for the CDR3: TGTGCCAGCAGCTTCAGCGGGGGGTTTAAAAACATTCAGTACTTC. Supplemented by reference TRBV5-6 and TRBJ2-4, the full variable domain reads DAGVTQSPTHLIKTRGQQVTLRCSPKSGHDTVSWYQQALGQGPQFIFQYYEEEERQRGNFPDRFSGHQFPNYSSELNVNALLLGDSALYLCASSFSGGFKNIQYFGAGTRLSVL.